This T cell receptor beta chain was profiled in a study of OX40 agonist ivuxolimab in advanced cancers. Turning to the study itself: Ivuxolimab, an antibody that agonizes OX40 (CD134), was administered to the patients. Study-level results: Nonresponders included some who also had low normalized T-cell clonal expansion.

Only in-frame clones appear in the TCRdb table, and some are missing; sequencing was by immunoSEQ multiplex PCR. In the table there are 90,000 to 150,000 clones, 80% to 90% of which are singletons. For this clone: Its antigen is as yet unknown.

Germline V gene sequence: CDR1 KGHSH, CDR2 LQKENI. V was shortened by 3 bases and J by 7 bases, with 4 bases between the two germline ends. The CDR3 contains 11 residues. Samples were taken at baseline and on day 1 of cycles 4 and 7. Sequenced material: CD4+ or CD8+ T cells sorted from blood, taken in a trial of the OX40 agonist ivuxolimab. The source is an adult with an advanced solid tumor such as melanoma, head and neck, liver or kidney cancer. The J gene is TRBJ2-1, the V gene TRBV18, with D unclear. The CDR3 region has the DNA TGTGCCAGCTCACCGGCAAATGAGCAGTTCTTC. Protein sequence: CASSPANEQFF.